This T cell receptor beta chain derives from a study of OX40 agonist ivuxolimab in advanced cancers. This clone has more than one count but fewer than ten. Antigen unknown. V gave up 4 bases and J gave up 0 bases, with 6 bases separating them. This CDR3 spans 13 amino acids. Germline loops: CDR1 SGHDN, CDR2 FVKESK. The method was immunoSEQ multiplex PCR; TCRdb's version includes in-frame clones alone and lacks a portion of them. The repertoire holds around 80,000 clones, roughly 92% seen once, with about 0.61% in the top ten. General study findings and limits: Partial responders dosed at 0.1-3.0 mg/kg displayed clonal expansion ranking among the lowest. The average count of expanded clones was higher among CD8+ T cells than among CD4+.

The timepoints at which blood was sampled were baseline, cycle 4 day 1, and cycle 7 day 1. V and J are TRBV14 and TRBJ1-1; D remains unclear. The sequence came from an adult with an advanced solid tumor such as melanoma, head and neck, liver or kidney cancer. The sequencing used CD4+ or CD8+ T cells sorted from blood, collected in a trial of the OX40 agonist ivuxolimab. The CDR3 sequence is CASSLELNTEAFF. The CDR3 DNA is TGTGCCAGCAGCCTAGAACTGAACACTGAAGCTTTCTTT. Full variable domain (remainder filled in from reference TRBV14 and TRBJ1-1): EAGVTQFPSHSVIEKGQTVTLRCDPISGHDNLYWYRRVMGKEIKFLLHFVKESKQDESGMPNNRFLAERTGGTYSTLKVQPAELEDSGVYFCASSLELNTEAFFGQGTRLTVV.